Listed below are T cell receptor beta chains from one sample, sequenced in a study of T cell repertoires in cytomegalovirus infection. Each CDR3 protein gets one entry after TCRdb re-called the reads with MiXCR. This sample has about 490,000 distinct CDR3 sequences, with about 17% found just once. Sequenced: CD8+ T cells from PBMCs. The receptors originated from a human donor in good health (CMV status not recorded). Some clones in this sample may be carry-over from other donors' samples. Each CDR3 is given with its conserved first and last residue. Clone sizes are given selectively: once, few, many, or a class where the clone is expanded.

v_gene,len,abundance,CDR3aa
TRBV6-1,14,few,CATLGRSRGDTQYF
TRBV6-1,14,many,CASSDPGGNQPQHF
TRBV28,12,few,CASRDPSEPQYF
TRBV11-2,16,many,CASSLEAGPVNEKLFF
TRBV27,15,.,CASSLSGAPYNEQFF
TRBV11-2,17,many,CASSRHRGLAGGYEQYF
TRBV7-6,13,many,CASSSSSFWEQFF
TRBV4-2,15,few,CASTSSAGASYEQYF
TRBV7-9,13,many,CASSLEGITEAFF
TRBV11-2,13,many,CASSPGGGETQYF
TRBV19,12,few,CASRAGQYGYTF
TRBV28,15,many,CASSLVAGVVNEQFF
TRBV7-6,12,.,CATSGVVNEQFF
TRBV19,13,.,CASGLAESYEQYF
TRBV5-1,14,.,CASSARGRRNEQFF
TRBV12-3/TRBV12-4,14,many,CASSLRARLWPQHF
TRBV29-1,12,.,CSVEDRLRGYTF